This passage covers 26 T cell receptor beta chains from one sample sequenced in a study of T cells after yellow fever vaccination. Each CDR3 protein gets one entry after TCRdb re-called the 5' RACE reads with MiXCR. The sample lists approximately 250,000 distinct CDR3 sequences; roughly 3.7% were seen once. The starting material was PBMCs, obtained 15 days after the yellow fever booster vaccination. These receptors were collected from a man aged 18-30 years who received the YFV17D yellow fever vaccine.

This clonotype has ten or more counts. V usage is TRBV4-1 and J usage is TRBJ1-2; D unresolved. Between the trimmed V and J ends, which lost 0 bases and 0 bases, there was a span of 11 bases. The CDR3 extends over 16 amino acids. CDR1 and CDR2 from the germline V gene are MGHRA and YSYEKL. CDR3 region: CASSQEPPGSNYGYTF. CDR3 coding DNA: TGCGCCAGCAGCCAAGAGCCCCCAGGTTCTAACTATGGCTACACCTTC.

In its sample, this clonotype was seen many times. The rearrangement joins TRBV2 to TRBJ2-3; 14 bases agree with TRBD2. CDR3 size: 17 residues. V gave up 6 bases and J gave up 6 bases; unmatched junction bases: 11. The germline V gene has CDR1 SNHLY and CDR2 FYNNEI. DNA for the CDR3: TGTGCCAGCAGGTCCCGGACTAGCGGGGGGCTGGGGGATACGCAGTATTTT. This codes for CASRSRTSGGLGDTQYF.

In this sample, this clonotype turned up many times. The chain joins TRBV7-6 to TRBJ1-5; possibly TRBD1 for D (6 bases). The germline V gene has CDR1 SGHVS and CDR2 FNYEAQ. The CDR3 runs to 16 residues. The V end lost 0 bases, the J end lost 6 bases, and 15 bases lay between the germline ends. This CDR3 is CASSLAAGGGPQPQHF. The CDR3 region has the DNA TGTGCCAGCAGCTTAGCGGCGGGTGGGGGGCCTCAGCCCCAGCATTTT.

In the case of this clonotype: This may come from a read error, since a much larger clone is one base off. The V call is TRBV7-9, the J call TRBJ2-5; D is ambiguous. The germline V and J ends were trimmed by 5 bases and 5 bases, with 15 bases remaining between them. There are 14 residues in the CDR3. CDR1 and CDR2 (germline): SEHNR, FQNEAQ (reference sequence). The CDR3 sequence: CASSPAPGQETQYF. CDR3 DNA sequence: TGTGCCAGCAGCCCCGCCCCAGGCCAGGAGACCCAGTACTTC.

This clonotype was found many times. Written as DNA, the CDR3 is TGTGCCAGCAGCGTAGGCTTCACAGATACGCAGTATTTT. Translation gives CASSVGFTDTQYF. This chain joins TRBV9 and TRBJ2-3; D is ambiguous. This CDR3 region has 13 residues. The germline V gene has CDR1 SGDLS and CDR2 YYNGEE. V dropped 0 bases and J dropped 2 bases, with 4 bases sitting between them.

The CDR3 DNA sequence: TGCGCCAGCAGCTCCCGGGACAGGGGGCCCTACGAGCAGTACTTC. Amino acids: CASSSRDRGPYEQYF. The rearrangement joins TRBV5-1 to TRBJ2-7; 12 bases line up with TRBD1. The V gene's germline CDR1 is SGHRS and CDR2 YFSETQ. This CDR3 is built from 15 residues. V lost 3 bases, J lost 2 bases, and 3 bases stayed unmatched.

In this sample, this clonotype turned up many times. V is TRBV3-1 and J is TRBJ2-3, with TRBD1 as a possible D gene (7 bases). The CDR3 length is 15 residues. V was pared by 0 bases and J by 7 bases, with 14 bases between. Per the germline V gene, CDR1 is LGHDT and CDR2 is YNNKEL (reference sequence). The CDR3 region has the DNA TGTGCCAGCAGCCAAGATTCGGAGGGGGCGAATACGCAGTATTTT. Its translation is CASSQDSEGANTQYF.

This clonotype was observed many times. V usage is TRBV20-1 and J usage is TRBJ2-3, with TRBD2 matching over 8 bases. Germline CDR1 and CDR2: DFQATT and SNEGSKA (reference sequence). V was pared by 0 bases and J by 4 bases, with 12 bases of the junction left unmatched. The CDR3 contains 17 residues. CDR3: CSARDSIAGSRPDTQYF. CDR3 nucleotide sequence: TGCAGTGCTAGAGATTCCATAGCGGGGTCGAGGCCAGATACGCAGTATTTT.

This clonotype came up many times. V gene TRBV10-3 combines with J gene TRBJ2-3; D perhaps matches TRBD2 (5 bases). The germline gives CDR1 ENHRY, CDR2 SYGVKD. The CDR3 contains 15 residues. V was shortened by 0 bases and J by 2 bases, with 9 bases between the two germline ends. CDR3 residues: CAISESEDPTDTQYF. Written as DNA, the CDR3 is TGTGCCATCAGTGAGTCGGAGGACCCCACAGATACGCAGTATTTT.

This clonotype was counted at least ten times. This rearrangement joins TRBV20-1 to TRBJ2-5; weak D call: TRBD2 (5 bases). Between the trimmed V and J ends, which lost 6 bases and 1 base, there was a span of 12 bases. Germline CDR1 and CDR2: DFQATT and SNEGSKA (reference sequence). This CDR3 is 13 amino acids long. CDR3 bases: TGCAGTGCCGAGCTGAGGGCCCAAGAGACCCAGTACTTC. It translates to CSAELRAQETQYF.

This clonotype was observed at least ten times. This sequence joins TRBV7-2 and TRBJ1-2; TRBD1 is a possible D gene (6 bases). The CDR3 is 15 residues long. Germline V CDR1 and CDR2: SGHTA, FQGNSA. The germline V and J ends were trimmed by 4 bases and 5 bases, with 17 bases remaining between them. For the CDR3, the DNA is TGTGCCAGCAGCTCAACCCCGGGGGCTTTTTATGGCTACACCTTC. Its translation: CASSSTPGAFYGYTF.

This clonotype occurred many times. This chain joins TRBV7-2 and TRBJ2-5; 13 bases agree with TRBD2. The V gene's germline CDR1 is SGHTA and CDR2 FQGNSA. V gave up 2 bases and J gave up 3 bases; unmatched junction bases: 6. The CDR3 has 17 amino acids. The CDR3 sequence: CASSLWGGLAGKETQYF. The CDR3 DNA reads TGTGCCAGCAGCTTATGGGGGGGACTAGCGGGGAAAGAGACCCAGTACTTC.

The chain has TRBV5-4 and TRBJ2-3; D might be TRBD2 (6 bases). The CDR3 is made up of 14 amino acids. V was clipped by 2 bases and J by 2 bases, with 9 bases between them. Germline CDR1 reads SGHNT; CDR2 reads YYREEE (reference sequence). CDR3: CASSFVADTDTQYF. DNA of the CDR3: TGTGCCAGCAGCTTTGTAGCGGACACAGATACGCAGTATTTT.

In its sample, this clonotype was seen many times. The CDR3 spells CASSPLAGGDNEQFF. CDR3 in DNA: TGTGCCAGCAGCCCCCTAGCGGGGGGAGACAATGAGCAGTTCTTC. This sequence joins TRBV7-6 and TRBJ2-1, with 11 positions matching TRBD2. Trimming took 5 bases from V and 5 from J; bases not matched to a gene: 5. The CDR3 contains 15 residues. Germline values: CDR1 SGHVS, CDR2 FNYEAQ.

This clonotype was seen ten or more times. The rearrangement links TRBV5-4 to TRBJ1-4; D is perhaps TRBD1 (5 bases). Looked up from germline, CDR1 is SGHNT and CDR2 is YYREEE (reference sequence). CDR3 length equals 15 residues. V was shortened by 0 bases and J by 4 bases, with 10 bases between the two germline ends. The CDR3 region has the DNA TGTGCCAGCAGCTTGGGTGGGACCGTTAATGAAAAACTGTTTTTT. Translating gives CASSLGGTVNEKLFF.

In its sample, this clonotype was seen many times. V and J are TRBV5-5 and TRBJ1-5, with 11 nucleotides matching TRBD1. The CDR3 contains 15 residues. Germline CDR1 and CDR2: SGHKS and YYEKEE (reference sequence). The J segment lost 7 bases and the V segment lost 4 bases, leaving 7 bases of the junction unmatched. The CDR3 DNA is TGTGCCAGCAGCGCCTGGACAGGGGGCAGCCAGCCCCAGCATTTT. Protein product: CASSAWTGGSQPQHF.

This clonotype has only a few counts. The chain links TRBV7-2 to TRBJ2-7, with TRBD2 as a possible D gene (6 bases). The V end lost 2 bases, the J end lost 6 bases, and 14 bases lay between the germline ends. Per the germline V gene, CDR1 is SGHTA and CDR2 is FQGNSA. This CDR3 comprises 14 residues. CDR3 loop: CASSLLGGAREQYV. The CDR3 nucleotides read TGTGCCAGCAGCTTATTGGGCGGGGCGCGCGAGCAGTACGTC.

In this sample, this clonotype turned up many times. A junction boundary mismatches the germline segment, possibly from a read error. This chain uses TRBV3-1 with TRBJ2-5, with D unresolved. The CDR3 has 12 residues. Germline CDR1 LGHDT, CDR2 YNNKEL (reference sequence). DNA of the CDR3: TGCGCCAGCAGCCAGGACCAAGAGACCCAGTACTTC. Translating gives CASSQDQETQYF.

This clonotype showed up many times. The chain couples TRBV20-1 to TRBJ2-3, with TRBD2 matching 13 bases. Losses at the gene ends were 5 bases for V and 8 bases for J; bases not matched to a gene: 22. The germline V gene has CDR1 DFQATT and CDR2 SNEGSKA (reference sequence). CDR3 length: 19 residues. This CDR3 reads CSAQIPRLAGGLNDGTQYF. The CDR3 DNA reads TGCAGTGCTCAGATTCCCCGACTAGCGGGGGGCCTTAATGATGGTACGCAGTATTTT.

This clonotype was counted ten times or more. V is TRBV5-5 and J is TRBJ2-2; D gene uncertain. The CDR3 spans 15 residues. Germline CDR1 SGHKS, CDR2 YYEKEE (reference sequence). V dropped 0 bases and J dropped 4 bases, with 10 bases sitting between them. The CDR3 protein is CASSLERWSTGELFF. DNA for the CDR3: TGTGCCAGCAGCTTGGAAAGGTGGAGCACCGGGGAGCTGTTTTTT.

The V call is TRBV7-2, the J call TRBJ2-2, with 9 bases lining up with TRBD2. This CDR3 has 15 residues. Germline CDR1 reads SGHTA; CDR2 reads FQGNSA. With 5 bases clipped from V and 7 bases from J, the junction kept 8 bases outside the gene matches. The CDR3 spells CASSETGLAFGELFF. CDR3 bases: TGTGCCAGCAGCGAAACGGGACTAGCATTCGGGGAGCTGTTTTTT.

Turning to this clonotype: This may come from a read error, since a much larger clone is one base off. The gene calls are TRBV28 and TRBJ2-3, with a weak D call TRBD1 (6 bases). Germline values: CDR1 MDHEN, CDR2 SYDVKM. CDR3 length: 15 residues. The CDR3 sequence is CASSPSGSTTGTQYF. CDR3 bases: TGTGCCAGCAGTCCGTCGGGCTCTACGACAGGTACGCAGTATTTT.

This clonotype was seen many times. The CDR3 DNA reads as TGTGCCAGCACTATTCCGGGACTCGAGAACACTGAAGCTTTCTTT. Its translation: CASTIPGLENTEAFF. This rearrangement joins TRBV12-3 or TRBV12-4 to TRBJ1-1, with TRBD1 as a possible D gene (5 bases). The V and J ends lost 7 bases and 1 base respectively, with 16 bases between them. This CDR3 region has 15 residues.

Ten or more counts support this clonotype. The chain combines TRBV5-1 with TRBJ2-5; 7 positions match TRBD1. The CDR3 is 14 residues long. Germline loops: CDR1 SGHRS, CDR2 YFSETQ. V shed 4 bases and J 1 base; nucleotides not matched to a gene: 4. The CDR3 DNA reads TGCGCCAGCAGCAACCGGGACAGCCAAGAGACCCAGTACTTC. Protein product: CASSNRDSQETQYF.

This clonotype has a count of ten or more. This chain connects TRBV7-2 to TRBJ2-5, with D possibly TRBD1 on 6 matching bases. The germline V gene has CDR1 SGHTA and CDR2 FQGNSA. The CDR3 extends over 16 amino acids. V was pared by 0 bases and J by 1 base, with 12 bases between. Here the CDR3 DNA reads TGTGCCAGCAGCTTAGCCCTAGGACAGTTCCAAGAGACCCAGTACTTC. Protein product: CASSLALGQFQETQYF.

In this sample, this clonotype turned up many times. The chain is built from TRBV5-1 and TRBJ1-1; D is perhaps TRBD1 (5 bases). The germline gives CDR1 SGHRS, CDR2 YFSETQ. This CDR3 has 13 amino acids. Trimming removed 5 bases at V and 5 bases at J, with 13 bases between. The chain's CDR3 is CASRPQGTTEAFF. CDR3 in DNA: TGCGCCAGCAGACCGCAGGGTACTACTGAAGCTTTCTTT.